The 20 T cell receptor beta chains below come from one sample, sequenced in a study of technical replicates of blood from several donors. Profiling relied on immunoSEQ multiplex PCR, and the TCRdb table lists in-frame clones only, not all of them. The data contain about 64,000 clones, roughly 90% of them singletons. The sample consisted of PBMCs. All receptors come from a human donor in good health. Some clones in this sample may be carry-over from other donors' samples.

The chain uses TRBV7-9 and TRBJ1-5, with D uncertain. The CDR3 extends over 15 amino acids. CDR1 SEHNR and CDR2 FQNEAQ come from the germline V gene (reference sequence). Trimming left V 5 bases short and J 3 bases short, with 14 bases between. Here the CDR3 reads CASSPQGGTNQPQHF. The CDR3 DNA reads as TGTGCCAGCAGCCCTCAAGGAGGTACCAATCAGCCCCAGCATTTT. Filled out from reference TRBV7-9 and TRBJ1-5, the complete variable domain reads DTGVSQNPRHKITKRGQNVTFRCDPISEHNRLYWYRQTLGQGPEFLTYFQNEAQLEKSRLLSDRFSAERPKGSFSTLEIQRTEQGDSAMYLCASSPQGGTNQPQHFGDGTRLSIL.

The gene calls are TRBV6-5 and TRBJ2-5; TRBD2 matches 7 bases. V lost 8 bases, J lost 4 bases, and 7 bases stayed unmatched. The CDR3 runs 13 residues. Per germline, CDR1 MNHEY and CDR2 SVGAGI. CDR3 amino acids: CASGSSGGETQYF. The CDR3 DNA is TGTGCCAGCGGGTCTAGCGGAGGAGAGACCCAGTACTTC.

The chain joins TRBV21-1 to TRBJ2-3; TRBD2 is taken as the D call from the table, unchecked against the DNA. TRBV21-1 is reported as a pseudogene. The CDR3 is 16 amino acids. CDR3 in amino acids: CASTKSAPGGTDTQYF. CDR3 nucleotide sequence: TGTGCCAGCACCAAAAGTGCCCCCGGGGGCACAGATACGCAGTATTTT.

The chain employs TRBV6-5 and TRBJ1-2; 11 bases align to TRBD1. The CDR3 loop spans 14 amino acids. The germline CDR1 and CDR2 sequences are MNHEY and SVGAGI. V gave up 4 bases and J gave up 7 bases; unmatched junction bases: 5. The CDR3 here is CASSSGQGAGGYTF. CDR3 bases: TGTGCCAGCAGTTCTGGACAGGGGGCAGGTGGCTACACCTTC.

The chain combines TRBV30 with TRBJ1-6; D is ambiguous. The CDR3 totals 13 residues. CDR1 and CDR2 from the germline V gene are GTSNPN and SVGIG (reference sequence). V lost 2 bases, J lost 7 bases, and 9 bases lay in between. CDR3 bases: TGTGCCTGGAGTCCCGACTGGAATTCACCCCTCCACTTT. Encoded protein: CAWSPDWNSPLHF.

This clone was seen a few times. This chain uses TRBV7-2 with TRBJ1-1, with TRBD1 as a possible D gene (5 bases). The ends were cut back, 5 bases at V and 4 bases at J, with 17 bases in the middle. The germline V gene has CDR1 SGHTA and CDR2 FQGNSA. The length of the CDR3 is 15 residues. In DNA form, the CDR3 reads TGTGCCAGCAGCAGAGATCAGGGTGCGTTCACTGAAGCTTTCTTT. This translates into CASSRDQGAFTEAFF. Looking up the rest from reference TRBV7-2 and TRBJ1-1 gives the full variable domain: GAGVSQSPSNKVTEKGKDVELRCDPISGHTALYWYRQSLGQGLEFLIYFQGNSAPDKSGLPSDRFSAERTGGSVSTLTIQRTQQEDSAVYLCASSRDQGAFTEAFFGQGTRLTVV.

The gene calls are TRBV5-1 and TRBJ2-3; 10 bases map to TRBD1. Trimming cost V 3 bases and J 5 bases; bases outside gene matches: 6. This CDR3 has 15 amino acids. In germline, CDR1 is SGHRS, CDR2 YFSETQ. The CDR3 here is CASSSTGGAGDTQYF. CDR3 DNA: TGCGCCAGCAGCTCGACAGGGGGCGCGGGAGATACGCAGTATTTT.

The chain combines TRBV7-9 with TRBJ2-1; 10 bases fit TRBD1. The V segment lost 0 bases and the J segment 3 bases; nucleotides outside the gene matches: 2. Germline V CDR1 and CDR2: SEHNR, FQNEAQ (reference sequence). The CDR3 runs 16 residues. As DNA, the CDR3 is TGTGCCAGCAGCTTAGCGTGGACAGGGGGCTACAATGAGCAGTTCTTC. Protein: CASSLAWTGGYNEQFF.

V and J are TRBV30 and TRBJ1-3, with a possible D match to TRBD1 (6 bases). The V and J ends lost 4 bases and 0 bases respectively, with 10 bases between them. This CDR3 is built from 14 residues. CDR1 is GTSNPN and CDR2 is SVGIG in the germline V gene (reference sequence). The CDR3 protein is CAWNRDNSGNTIYF. The CDR3 DNA reads TGTGCCTGGAACCGGGACAACTCTGGAAACACCATATATTTT. Filled out from reference TRBV30 and TRBJ1-3, the complete variable domain reads SQTIHQWPATLVQPVGSPLSLECTVEGTSNPNLYWYRQAAGRGLQLLFYSVGIGQISSEVPQNLSASRPQDRQFILSSKKLLLSDSGFYLCAWNRDNSGNTIYFGEGSWLTVV.

This clone was observed a few times. The chain carries TRBV6-5 and TRBJ1-5; D is undetermined. CDR3 size: 13 residues. Germline V CDR1 and CDR2: MNHEY, SVGAGI. V was shortened by 6 bases and J by 3 bases, with 9 bases between the two germline ends. CDR3 nucleotide sequence: TGTGCCAGCAGACACGACTCCAATCAGCCCCAGCATTTT. Translated, it gives CASRHDSNQPQHF.

V is TRBV2 and J is TRBJ2-1, with 8 bases aligning to TRBD2. The trim removed 6 bases at V and 4 bases at J, leaving 8 bases unmatched. In germline, CDR1 is SNHLY, CDR2 FYNNEI. The CDR3 has 15 amino acids. The CDR3 DNA sequence: TGTGCCAGCAGACTCAGCGGGAGAGATTACAATGAGCAGTTCTTC. This encodes CASRLSGRDYNEQFF.

This clone was recorded only once. This rearrangement joins TRBV9 to TRBJ1-3; TRBD1 matches 11 bases. The CDR3 sequence is 17 residues long. The V segment lost 3 bases and the J segment 3 bases; nucleotides outside the gene matches: 8. Germline assignment: CDR1 SGDLS and CDR2 YYNGEE. The DNA for the CDR3 is TGTGCCAGCAGCGGACCCGGGACAGGGGGACTTGGAAACACCATATATTTT. As protein: CASSGPGTGGLGNTIYF.

In its sample, this clone was seen a few times. The chain links TRBV5-1 to TRBJ2-3; tentatively, D is TRBD1 (6 bases). The V gene lost 2 bases and the J gene lost 0 bases, with 16 bases spanning the gap. The germline gives CDR1 SGHRS, CDR2 YFSETQ. The CDR3 runs 17 residues. The CDR3 protein is CASSLGFGQFSTDTQYF. CDR3 nucleotides: TGCGCCAGCAGCTTAGGTTTTGGACAGTTTAGCACAGATACGCAGTATTTT.

V and J are TRBV2 and TRBJ1-2; no firm D call. The CDR3 has 13 amino acids. Germline loops: CDR1 SNHLY, CDR2 FYNNEI. V was clipped by 1 base and J by 3 bases, with 6 bases between them. The CDR3 DNA reads as TGTGCCAGCAGTGAAGTGCCGGACTATGGCTACACCTTC. Translation: CASSEVPDYGYTF.

The rearrangement links TRBV4-3 to TRBJ1-3, with 11 bases aligning to TRBD1. This CDR3 comprises 15 residues. J gave up 4 bases and V 3 bases, and 2 bases lay outside the gene matches. CDR1 and CDR2 from the germline V gene are LGHNA and YSLEER. CDR3 DNA sequence: TGCGCCAGCAGCCATGGGACAGGGGGGGGAAACACCATATATTTT. Protein sequence: CASSHGTGGGNTIYF.

This chain joins TRBV5-1 and TRBJ2-3; TRBD2 agrees at 9 bases. The ends lost 3 bases at V and 0 bases at J; junction bases unmatched: 5. The CDR3 is 16 amino acids. Looked up from germline, CDR1 is SGHRS and CDR2 is YFSETQ. CDR3 in amino acids: CASSSGLAASTDTQYF. The CDR3 DNA sequence: TGCGCCAGCAGCTCGGGACTAGCTGCTAGCACAGATACGCAGTATTTT. Variable domain in full (rest from reference TRBV5-1 and TRBJ2-3): KAGVTQTPRYLIKTRGQQVTLSCSPISGHRSVSWYQQTPGQGLQFLFEYFSETQRNKGNFPGRFSGRQFSNSRSEMNVSTLELGDSALYLCASSSGLAASTDTQYFGPGTRLTVL.

The rearrangement joins TRBV5-1 to TRBJ2-5; 7 positions agree with TRBD2. The germline CDR1 and CDR2 sequences are SGHRS and YFSETQ. V gave up 3 bases and J gave up 0 bases; unmatched junction bases: 5. The length of the CDR3 is 15 residues. As DNA, the CDR3 is TGCGCCAGCAGCTCACTAGCGAACTACCAAGAGACCCAGTACTTC. It encodes CASSSLANYQETQYF.

V is TRBV10-3 and J is TRBJ1-1; 10 bases match TRBD1. V was clipped by 8 bases and J by 3 bases; unmatched bases: 6. Germline V lookup: CDR1 ENHRY, CDR2 SYGVKD. The CDR3 extends over 14 amino acids. The CDR3 here is CAIARTGGHTEAFF. The CDR3 DNA is TGTGCCATCGCACGGACAGGGGGTCACACTGAAGCTTTCTTT.

The rearrangement links TRBV5-4 to TRBJ2-5; 9 positions agree with TRBD2. CDR1 and CDR2 from the germline V gene are SGHNT and YYREEE (reference sequence). The CDR3 spans 16 residues. The junction had 8 bases not matched to a gene; V was cut back by 0 bases and J by 5 bases. CDR3 in amino acids: CASSLGRAGGLETQYF. CDR3 in DNA: TGTGCCAGCAGCTTGGGTCGGGCGGGGGGGCTGGAGACCCAGTACTTC.

This clone occurred a few times. The chain has TRBV7-3 and TRBJ1-1, with D possibly TRBD1 on 5 matching bases. The V end lost 2 bases, the J end lost 5 bases, and 12 bases lay between the germline ends. Germline CDR1 SGHTA, CDR2 FQGTGA. This CDR3 contains 14 residues. Here the CDR3 reads CASSLSGGRTEAFF. CDR3 coding DNA: TGTGCCAGCAGCTTATCCGGGGGTCGGACTGAAGCTTTCTTT.